This TCR beta chain comes out of a study of cytotoxic CD8 clonotypes in ibrutinib-treated CLL. TCRdb keeps only in-frame clones here, not all; method: immunoSEQ multiplex PCR. Of 40,000 or so clones listed, approximately 65% are singletons. Germline-derived CDR1 and CDR2 are MNHNS and SASEGT. CDR3 length: 12 amino acids. V shed 7 bases and J shed 6 bases, with 10 bases lying between them. The TCR originated in a human donor with chronic lymphocytic leukemia. The J gene is TRBJ1-5, the V gene TRBV6-1, with D possibly matching TRBD1 (5 bases). Sequences were derived from PBMCs, sampled after 24 months of ibrutinib treatment. CDR3 coding DNA: TGTGCCAGCAACCTCGGGGGTCAGCCCCAGCATTTT. Encoded protein: CASNLGGQPQHF.